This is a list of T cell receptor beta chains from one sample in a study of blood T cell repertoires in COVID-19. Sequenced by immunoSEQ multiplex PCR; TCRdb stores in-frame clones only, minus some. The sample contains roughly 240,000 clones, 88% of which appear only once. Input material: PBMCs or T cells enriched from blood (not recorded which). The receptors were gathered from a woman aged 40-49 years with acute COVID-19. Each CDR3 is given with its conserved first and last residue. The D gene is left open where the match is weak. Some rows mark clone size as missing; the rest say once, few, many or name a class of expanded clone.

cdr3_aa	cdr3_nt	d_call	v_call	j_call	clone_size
CASSLPPGGQETQYF	TGTGCCAGCAGTCTTCCCCCGGGGGGACAAGAGACCCAGTACTTC	TRBD2	TRBV6-2/TRBV6-3	TRBJ2-5	.
CASSMRGRGHVGNQPQHF	TGTGCCAGCAGCATGAGGGGCAGGGGGCATGTCGGCAATCAGCCCCAGCATTTT	.	TRBV21-1	TRBJ1-5	.
CASSALRGSPLHF	TGTGCCAGTAGTGCCCTCAGGGGATCACCCCTCCACTTT	.	TRBV19	TRBJ1-6	.
CASSQGRGALNQPQHF	TGTGCCAGCAGCCAAGGGCGTGGGGCACTCAATCAGCCCCAGCATTTT	.	TRBV3-1/TRBV3-2	TRBJ1-5	once
CAEGAFNQPQHF	TGTGCCGAGGGAGCCTTTAATCAGCCCCAGCATTTT	.	TRBV6-5	TRBJ1-5	.
CASSPRGETQYF	TGTGCCAGCTCACCAAGGGGAGAGACCCAGTACTTC	.	TRBV18	TRBJ2-5	.
CASSLGQGGYYGYTF	TGTGCCAGCAGCTTGGGACAGGGAGGCTATTATGGCTACACCTTC	TRBD1	TRBV5-4	TRBJ1-2	.
CASRWGGNQPQHF	TGTGCCAGCCGATGGGGGGGCAATCAGCCCCAGCATTTT	.	TRBV6-5	TRBJ1-5	.
CASSEQGNTEAFF	TGTGCCAGCAGTGAACAGGGTAACACTGAAGCTTTCTTT	.	TRBV25-1	TRBJ1-1	.
CAIRADNSPLHF	TGTGCCATCAGGGCAGATAATTCACCCCTCCACTTT	.	TRBV10-3	TRBJ1-6	.
CASSWASGRTYNEQFF	TGTGCCAGCAGCTGGGCGAGCGGGAGGACTTACAATGAGCAGTTCTTC	TRBD2	TRBV7-2	TRBJ2-1	once
CASSRDRVRLNTEAFF	TGTGCCAGCAGTCGGGACAGGGTAAGACTTAACACTGAAGCTTTCTTT	TRBD1	TRBV6-6	TRBJ1-1	once
CASSMSRGDGELFF	TGCGCCAGCAGTATGAGCAGGGGCGACGGGGAGCTGTTTTTT	.	TRBV10-1	TRBJ2-2	few
CASSQDYRGGNTEAFF	TGTGCCAGCAGCCAAGATTATAGGGGTGGAAACACTGAAGCTTTCTTT	.	TRBV4-2	TRBJ1-1	.
CASSWAPGSWNTF	.	.	TRBV6-6	TRBJ1-2	.
CASSLDRVGTGELFF	TGCGCCAGCAGCTTAGACAGGGTCGGCACCGGGGAGCTGTTTTTT	TRBD1	TRBV5-1	TRBJ2-2	.
CASSLSTAAEAFF	TGTGCCAGCAGTTTATCCACAGCAGCTGAAGCTTTCTTT	.	TRBV27	TRBJ1-1	.
CASSFDNEQFF	TGTGCCAGCAGCTTCGACAATGAGCAGTTCTTC	.	TRBV5-6	TRBJ2-1	medium-sized
CASSHRTGWETQYF	TGTGCCAGCAGCCACCGGACAGGATGGGAGACCCAGTACTTC	TRBD1	TRBV5-4	TRBJ2-5	.